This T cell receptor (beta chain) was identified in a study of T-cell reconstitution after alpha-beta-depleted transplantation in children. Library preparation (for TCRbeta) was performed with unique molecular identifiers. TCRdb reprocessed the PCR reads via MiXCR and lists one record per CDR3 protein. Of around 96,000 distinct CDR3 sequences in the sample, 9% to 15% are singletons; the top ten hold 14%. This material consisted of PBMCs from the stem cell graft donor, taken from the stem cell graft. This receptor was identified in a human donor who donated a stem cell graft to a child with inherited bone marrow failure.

For the CDR3, the DNA is TGTGCCAGCAGCTTAGGTATAGGGCGGGACAATGAGCAGTTCTTC. This sequence encodes CASSLGIGRDNEQFF. V usage is TRBV11-1 and J usage is TRBJ2-1; D possibly corresponds to TRBD2 (5 bases). The germline V and J ends were trimmed by 1 base and 5 bases, with 12 bases remaining between them. Looked up from germline, CDR1 is SGHAT and CDR2 is FQDESV (reference sequence). The CDR3 extends over 15 amino acids.